This T cell receptor beta chain was captured by sequencing in a study of Tregs in tolerant kidney transplant recipients. To note about this clone: Antigen: not known.

The germline gives CDR1 DFQATT, CDR2 SNEGSKA (reference sequence). Trimming shortened V by 6 bases and J by 3 bases, and 6 bases separated the two germline ends. The CDR3 consists of 11 residues. Whole-study findings and limits: Validation in larger populations is needed because few patients were studied.

Sequenced by immunoSEQ multiplex PCR; TCRdb stores in-frame clones only, minus some. The data contain about 110,000 clones, around 87% of them singletons. The gene calls are TRBV20-1 and TRBJ2-1; D is unresolved. The sequences come from CD4+ T cells from blood, collected before the transplant. This clonotype was obtained from a human donor who received a combined kidney and bone marrow transplant. CDR3 nucleotides: TGCAGTGCCTCGGTCTACAATGAGCAGTTCTTC. Translated, it gives CSASVYNEQFF.